This entry is about one T cell receptor (beta chain). This receptor's antigen is unknown. At one boundary the junction diverges from the germline segment, which might be a read error. This sample is drawn from a study of blood T cell repertoires in COVID-19 (dated by TCRdb to the early 2020s). A note on the overall study: Samples covering the acute and convalescent phases of COVID-19 were provided by collaborators in the United States, Italy and Spain. Where HLA class I and class II types were available, the types were taken from metadata supplied by the sample provider, not from assay-based typing. The samples were drawn from two sources: the first 160 participants of the ongoing ImmuneRACE study, and 1,200 or so subjects contributed by 6 global collaborators. The prospective study material was composed of cDNA or gDNA derived from T cells, B-cell-depleted T cells, or PBMCs. Subjects who had been exposed to COVID-19, were actively infected with it, or had recovered from it provided the deeply sampled blood TCRbeta repertoires that made up the dataset. A freely available public database, intended as a resource for researchers studying the immune response to SARS-CoV-2, is where the repertoires were released. A de-identified subject ID, COVID-19 status, age in years and sex were almost always included in the sample metadata.

In Seattle, one collaborating source enrolled patients while the infection was active and tracked those patients longitudinally over the course of disease. Each collaborating institution followed its own protocols to collect whole blood in K2EDTA tubes. For TCRbeta analysis, collaborators shipped samples in one of three forms: frozen whole blood, isolated PBMCs, or DNA extracted from either of those sample types. Overall results and qualifications from the work: The amount of clinical and demographic metadata varied by source and participant and was provided uncurated.

TCRbeta CDR3 regions were amplified from genomic DNA by means of the immunoSEQ Assay, a bias-controlled multiplex PCR. Per the source publication's procedure: Within the assay, amplification of reference gene primers was used to estimate how many nucleated cells each sample contained. Sequence reads were collapsed and filtered to measure the absolute abundance of every unique TCRbeta CDR3 rearrangement. For each sample, productive Simpson clonality was calculated as the square root of Simpson's diversity index across productive rearrangements. The source is immuneACCESS, and TCRdb retained only in-frame sequences with V and J called. Part of the clones is not carried over; for the studies checked, unresolved V genes explain less than half of this, and the remainder is unexplained. D and trimming were read from the DNA, whereas the V and J calls and clone size are those reported in that table. For this sample the table gives about 400,000 clones, of which 75% to 90% were detected only once. The leading ten clones occupy 7.1% of the sample.

The TCR comes from an older woman with COVID-19, enrolled during active disease. The sequenced material came from peripheral blood.

CDR3 sequence: CASSLDFLYEQYF. The DNA sequence follows: TGTGCCAGCAGTTTAGACTTCCTCTACGAGCAGTACTTC. The sequence joins TRBV11-3 to TRBJ2-7; the D gene identity is not certain. The CDR3 runs 13 amino acids, cysteine and phenylalanine included. Kept here is only the CDR3 DNA, which spans 39 bases and is read in frame from base 1. The germline V gene supplies CDR1 SGHNT and CDR2 YENEEA.